This TCR beta chain was captured by sequencing in a study of CD8 T cells in ankylosing spondylitis. Study results and limitations: Prior literature has documented some motif variants in synovial fluid and blood from reactive arthritis. Clones linked to disease were reported to show significant enrichment in matched ankylosing spondylitis synovial fluid.

Per the germline V gene, CDR1 is DFQATT and CDR2 is SNEGSKA (reference sequence). Trimming at V came to 2 bases and at J to 3 bases, leaving 7 bases not matched to a gene. The CDR3 loop spans 17 amino acids. TCRdb recomputed calls from the 5' RACE reads with MiXCR, one row per CDR3 protein. The sample lists hundreds of thousands of distinct CDR3 sequences; around 25% were seen once. This clonotype was picked up one time. The target antigen is unknown. V is TRBV20-1 and J is TRBJ2-3, with 14 bases identical to TRBD2. Input material: blood, either unsorted or a sorted T cell fraction (not recorded which). This TCR was sampled from a male donor with ankylosing spondylitis or in good health (not recorded which). The CDR3 sequence is CSARPGLAGERTDTQYF. DNA of the CDR3: TGCAGTGCTAGACCGGGACTAGCGGGAGAAAGGACAGATACGCAGTATTTT.